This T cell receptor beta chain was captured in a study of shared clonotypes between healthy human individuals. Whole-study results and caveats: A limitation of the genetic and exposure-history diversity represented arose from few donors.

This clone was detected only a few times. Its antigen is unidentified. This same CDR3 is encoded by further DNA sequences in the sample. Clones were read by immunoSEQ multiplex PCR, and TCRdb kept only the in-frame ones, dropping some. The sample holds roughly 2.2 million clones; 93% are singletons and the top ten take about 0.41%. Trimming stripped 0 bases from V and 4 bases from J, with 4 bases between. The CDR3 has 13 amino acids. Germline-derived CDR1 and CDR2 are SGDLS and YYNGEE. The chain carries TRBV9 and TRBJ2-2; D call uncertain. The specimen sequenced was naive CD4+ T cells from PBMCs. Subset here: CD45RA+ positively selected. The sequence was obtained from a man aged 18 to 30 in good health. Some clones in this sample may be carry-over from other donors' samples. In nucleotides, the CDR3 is TGTGCCAGCAGCGTAGAGGGCACCGGGGAGCTGTTTTTT. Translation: CASSVEGTGELFF. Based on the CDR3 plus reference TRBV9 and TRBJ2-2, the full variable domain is DSGVTQTPKHLITATGQRVTLRCSPRSGDLSVYWYQQSLDQGLQFLIQYYNGEERAKGNILERFSAQQFPDLHSELNLSSLELGDSALYFCASSVEGTGELFFGEGSRLTVL.